The clone carrying this T cell receptor beta chain appeared once. This entry comes from a study of blood T cell repertoires in COVID-19. The repertoire was sequenced with immunoSEQ multiplex PCR; TCRdb's copy has only in-frame clones and lacks some. The data hold roughly 220,000 clones, with around four fifths observed a single time. Germline lookup yields CDR1 SGDLS and CDR2 YYNGEE. The CDR3 is 14 amino acids. Trimming left V 4 bases short and J 2 bases short, with 13 bases between. Sequencing was carried out using PBMCs or T cells enriched from blood (not recorded which). The chain uses TRBV9 and TRBJ2-7; possibly TRBD1 for D (6 bases). This receptor was obtained from a man aged 35 to 55 who had recovered from COVID-19. The CDR3 coding sequence is TGTGCCAGCAGCCCGAGGGACAACCCCTACGAGCAGTACTTC. As protein: CASSPRDNPYEQYF.